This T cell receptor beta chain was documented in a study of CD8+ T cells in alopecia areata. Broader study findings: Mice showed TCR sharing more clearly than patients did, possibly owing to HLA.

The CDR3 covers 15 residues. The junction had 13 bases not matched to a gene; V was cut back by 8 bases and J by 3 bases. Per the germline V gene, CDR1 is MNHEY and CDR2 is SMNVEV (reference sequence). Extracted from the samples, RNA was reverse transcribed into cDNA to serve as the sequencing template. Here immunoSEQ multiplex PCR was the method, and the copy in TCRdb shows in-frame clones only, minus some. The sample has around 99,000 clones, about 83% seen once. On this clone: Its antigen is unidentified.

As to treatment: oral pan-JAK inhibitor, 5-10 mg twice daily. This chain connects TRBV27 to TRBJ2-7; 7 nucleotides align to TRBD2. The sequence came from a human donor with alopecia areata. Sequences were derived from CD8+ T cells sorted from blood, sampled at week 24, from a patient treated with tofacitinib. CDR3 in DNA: TGTGCCAGCGGCCGGAGGGAGGGTTCCTTCTACGAGCAGTACTTC. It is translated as CASGRREGSFYEQYF.